This TCR beta chain emerged from a study of PD-L1 blockade in urothelial cancer. Study-wide context: Anywhere from 0 to 3 prior chemotherapy regimens had been received by patients. Study-level findings and limits: Tumor-linked clones in blood grew more by 3 weeks in durable-benefit patients. Better survival was predicted when blood TCR clonality before treatment fell below the median.

The time point was: pretreatment peripheral blood. Locally advanced or metastatic urothelial carcinoma was diagnosed in the patients. This clone was seen a few times. Its antigen is unknown. Profiling relied on immunoSEQ multiplex PCR, and the TCRdb table lists in-frame clones only, not all of them. This sample has 50,000 to 55,000 clones; about three quarters occur once, and the top ten carry 4%. V lost 4 bases to trimming and J lost 5 bases, with 16 bases between them. The CDR3 runs to 15 residues. Germline CDR1 LGHNA, CDR2 YSLEER. This sequence joins TRBV4-3 and TRBJ2-3, with D maybe TRBD2 (6 bases). The TCR was taken from a man in his 70s with urothelial cancer. The sequencing used PBMCs, collected around atezolizumab (anti-PD-L1) treatment. The CDR3 nucleotides are TGCGCCAGCAGCCTAAGCAGCGTCGGGGGAGATACGCAGTATTTT. This gives the protein CASSLSSVGGDTQYF.